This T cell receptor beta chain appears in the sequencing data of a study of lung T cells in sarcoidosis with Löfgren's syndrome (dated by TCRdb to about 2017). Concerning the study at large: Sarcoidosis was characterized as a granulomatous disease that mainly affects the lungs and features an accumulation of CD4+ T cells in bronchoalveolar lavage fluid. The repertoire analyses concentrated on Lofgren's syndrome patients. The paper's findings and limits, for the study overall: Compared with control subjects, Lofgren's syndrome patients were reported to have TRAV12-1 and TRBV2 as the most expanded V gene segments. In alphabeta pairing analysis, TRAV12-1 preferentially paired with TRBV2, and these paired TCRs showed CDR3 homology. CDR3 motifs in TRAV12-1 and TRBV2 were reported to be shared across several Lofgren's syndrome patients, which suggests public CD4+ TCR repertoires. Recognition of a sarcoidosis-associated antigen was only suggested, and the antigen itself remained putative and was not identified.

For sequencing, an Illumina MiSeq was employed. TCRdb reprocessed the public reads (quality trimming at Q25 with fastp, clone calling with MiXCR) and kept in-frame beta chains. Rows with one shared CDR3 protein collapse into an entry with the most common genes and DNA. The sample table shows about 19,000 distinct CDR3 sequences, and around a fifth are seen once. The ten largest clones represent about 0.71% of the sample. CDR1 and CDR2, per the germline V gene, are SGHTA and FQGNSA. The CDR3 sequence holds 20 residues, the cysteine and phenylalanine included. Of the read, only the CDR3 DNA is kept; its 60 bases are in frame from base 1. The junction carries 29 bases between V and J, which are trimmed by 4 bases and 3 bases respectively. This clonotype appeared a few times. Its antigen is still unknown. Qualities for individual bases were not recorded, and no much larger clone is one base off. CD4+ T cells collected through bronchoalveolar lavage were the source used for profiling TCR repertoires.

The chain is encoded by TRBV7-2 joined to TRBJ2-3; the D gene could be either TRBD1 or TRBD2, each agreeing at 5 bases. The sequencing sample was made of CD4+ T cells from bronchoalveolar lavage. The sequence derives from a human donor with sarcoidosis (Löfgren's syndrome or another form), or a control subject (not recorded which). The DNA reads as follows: TGTGCCAGCAGCTCCCGGCTGGGCCGGCGTCAGGGACCACTAACAGATACGCAGTATTTT. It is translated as CASSSRLGRRQGPLTDTQYF. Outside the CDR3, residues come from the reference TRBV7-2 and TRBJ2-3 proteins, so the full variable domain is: GAGVSQSPSNKVTEKGKDVELRCDPISGHTALYWYRQSLGQGLEFLIYFQGNSAPDKSGLPSDRFSAERTGGSVSTLTIQRTQQEDSAVYLCASSSRLGRRQGPLTDTQYFGPGTRLTVL.